This T cell receptor (beta chain) was obtained from a study of early T cells in non-severe SARS-CoV-2 infection listed by TCRdb under 2021. As for the study more broadly: Because TCR sequencing relied on bulk RNA taken from unsorted whole blood, pairing of alpha and beta chains was not possible. What the work shows at the level of the full study, not this receptor alone: VDJdb matching was skewed toward anti-spike CD8 responses and likely underestimated virus-specific expansions by missing private and CD4 specificities.

Relative to germline, V is 7 bases shorter and J is 1 base shorter, with 19 bases between their ends. The germline V gene provides CDR1 SQVTM and CDR2 ANQGSEA. Counted from cysteine to phenylalanine, this CDR3 has 15 amino acids. The only DNA kept is the CDR3, 45 bases in frame from the first base. This clonotype was recorded at least ten times. Its antigen target is currently unknown. No much larger clone is present one base from it, and per-base qualities are unavailable. Set within a cohort of healthcare workers in London, UK, this nested case-control study involved weekly PCR testing of nasopharyngeal swabs along with blood sampling. Healthcare workers were recruited between 23 and 31 March 2020, during the week of the UK lockdown, and were followed weekly for up to about 15 weeks. Receptor libraries were prepared by 5' RACE. The instrument given in TCRdb is NextSeq 500. In the TCR library protocol, unique molecular identifiers were attached to individual cDNA molecules to correct for PCR bias and sequencing error. Both TCR alpha and beta chains were sequenced, and tight co-correlation was observed between alpha and beta sequence abundances in each sample. The published analysis was carried out like this. Decombinator V4 was used to perform V gene, J gene and CDR3 annotation of TCR sequences. TCRs were defined as expanded if a significant change between any two time points was detected under a Poisson model with p below 0.0001. TCR abundances were normalised to the total number of TCRs sequenced in each sample and reported as counts per million. MAIT TCRs were defined by TRAV1-2 paired with TRAJ12, TRAJ20 or TRAJ33, and iNKT TCRs by TRAV10 paired with TRAJ18. VDJdb, accessed 1 November 2021, was searched for CMV, EBV and SARS-CoV-2 annotated TCRs, excluding TCRs annotated for multiple antigens. TCRdb reanalyzed the raw reads on its own, using fastp at Q25 for trimming and MiXCR for clone calling, and kept in-frame beta chains. Records with the same CDR3 protein are collapsed into one entry carrying the most frequent genes and DNA. TCRdb's processing, not the authors', yielded these V and J calls. The sample table contains 30,000 to 40,000 distinct CDR3 sequences; only one count was recorded for roughly 4% of them. The ten largest clonotypes hold approximately 6.3% of the sample.

The chain is assembled from TRBV29-1 and TRBJ1-1; the D gene is possibly TRBD1, with 6 bases matching. The sample taken for sequencing was whole blood. The origin of this receptor is an adult who was a healthcare worker with PCR-confirmed SARS-CoV-2 infection or an uninfected control (not recorded which). The CDR3 amino acid sequence is: CSAPRGGSRNTEAFF. The DNA reads TGCAGCGCCCCAAGAGGGGGAAGTAGGAACACTGAAGCTTTCTTT.